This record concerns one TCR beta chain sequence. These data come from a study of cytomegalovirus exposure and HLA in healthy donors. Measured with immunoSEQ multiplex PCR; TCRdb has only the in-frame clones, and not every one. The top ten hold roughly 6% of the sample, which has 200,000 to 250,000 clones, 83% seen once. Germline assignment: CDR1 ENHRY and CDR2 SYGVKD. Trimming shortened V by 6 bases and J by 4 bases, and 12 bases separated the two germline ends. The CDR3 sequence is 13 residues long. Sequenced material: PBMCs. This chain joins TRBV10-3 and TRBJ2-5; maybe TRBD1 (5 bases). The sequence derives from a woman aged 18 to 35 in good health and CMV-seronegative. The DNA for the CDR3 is TGTGCCATCAGGGCAGGGTTGGCAGAGACCCAGTACTTC. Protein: CAIRAGLAETQYF.